This is a list of T cell receptor beta chains from one sample in a study of blood T cell repertoires in COVID-19. The data were produced by immunoSEQ multiplex PCR, yet TCRdb's version contains in-frame clones alone and is incomplete. The sample lists 110,000 to 150,000 clones, approximately 87% occurring once. Sequences were obtained from peripheral blood. The receptors derive from a human donor in a cohort sampled during active COVID-19. Both conserved end residues are part of each CDR3. A D gene is named only where the DNA matches it firmly. Size values are once, few and many counts, or a class for expanded clones, and some rows have none.

d_gene	j_gene	abundance	v_gene	CDR3nt	CDR3aa
TRBD2	TRBJ2-5	once	TRBV6-5	TGTGCCAGCAGTTACTACGGGGGGGCCGGGGAGACCCAGTACTTC	CASSYYGGAGETQYF
.	TRBJ1-2	.	TRBV7-2	TGTGCCAGCAGCTTAGTAGGGGACACGGAGTTGGATCCCTACACCTTC	CASSLVGDTELDPYTF
.	TRBJ2-1	.	TRBV21-1	TGTGCCAGCAGCCCAAGTCAGGGCTCTGGTGAGCAGTTCTTC	CASSPSQGSGEQFF
.	TRBJ2-3	.	TRBV5-5	TGTGCCAGCAGCTCCCTGCGGGCAGATACGCAGTATTTT	CASSSLRADTQYF
.	TRBJ1-5	once	TRBV3-1/TRBV3-2	TGTGCCAGCAGCCAAGGTCGGGGGCAGCCCCAGCATTTT	CASSQGRGQPQHF
.	TRBJ1-1	.	TRBV7-2	TGTGCCAGCAGCTTAGCGTCCTCAGGTATCTTTGAAGCTTTCTTT	CASSLASSGIFEAFF
.	TRBJ1-1	few	TRBV11-3	TGTGCCAGCAGCTTGGGGAGAAACACTGAAGCTTTCTTT	CASSLGRNTEAFF
TRBD1	TRBJ1-2	.	TRBV18	TGTGCCAGCTCACGACAGGGGGGAGATGGCTACACCTTC	CASSRQGGDGYTF
.	TRBJ2-3	.	TRBV6-2/TRBV6-3	TGTGCCAGCAGTTTCCAGGGGCTGGGGGCAGATACGCAGTATTTT	CASSFQGLGADTQYF
TRBD2	TRBJ2-5	once	TRBV19	TGTGCCAGTAGTAACCTAGCGGGAGAGACGGGTTCTCACTTC	CASSNLAGETGSHF
.	TRBJ1-5	.	TRBV27	TGTGCCAGCGCTTTGGAGGGCAGCAATCAGCCCCAGCATTTT	CASALEGSNQPQHF
.	TRBJ1-2	once	TRBV10-3	TGTGCCATCAGCCGACTTATTAACTATGGCTACACCTTC	CAISRLINYGYTF
.	TRBJ2-7	.	TRBV3-1/TRBV3-2	TGTGCCAGCAGCCAAGATTTGGGGGCTACCTACGAGCAGTACTTC	CASSQDLGATYEQYF
TRBD1	TRBJ1-6	.	TRBV5-4	TGTGCCAGCAGCATTATGGGACAGTTAAGATCACCCCTCCACTTT	CASSIMGQLRSPLHF